This section outlines one T cell receptor beta chain sequence together with its context. Its antigen is undetermined. TCRdb fed the 5' RACE reads into MiXCR, producing one record per CDR3 protein. The sample records about 21,000 distinct CDR3 sequences, approximately 7.9% being singletons. The record originates from a study of neurological immune-mediated disorders. The study's findings and limits: The greatest TCR clonal expansion appeared in HTLV-1-associated myelopathy and the smallest, falling below healthy controls, in multiple sclerosis. CDR3 amino acid sequences found in expanded clones were never shared across subjects, suggesting private repertoires in all groups.

The CDR3 consists of 11 residues. Trimming removed 4 bases from V and 5 bases from J, with 5 bases in between. Germline V gives CDR1 LGHNT, CDR2 FRNRAP. Use was made of 900,000 to 1,000,000 CD4+ or CD8+ T cells in sorted libraries. The sequencing sample was made of CD8+ T cells from blood. This TCR derives from a woman aged 25 to 45 with HTLV-1-associated myelopathy (HAM/TSP). V and J are TRBV12-5 and TRBJ1-1; D gene uncertain. CDR3 in amino acids: CASGSSTEAFF. The CDR3 nucleotides are TGTGCTAGTGGTTCTAGTACTGAAGCTTTCTTT.